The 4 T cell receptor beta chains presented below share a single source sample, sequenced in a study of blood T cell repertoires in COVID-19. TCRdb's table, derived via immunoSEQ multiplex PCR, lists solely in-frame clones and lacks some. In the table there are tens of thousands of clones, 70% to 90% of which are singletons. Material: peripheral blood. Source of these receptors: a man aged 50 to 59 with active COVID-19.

In nucleotides, the CDR3 is TGTGCCAGCAGCCGGACTAGCGGGATTGGAGAGACCCAGTACTTC. Translation gives CASSRTSGIGETQYF. This chain links TRBV3-1 (or the pseudogene TRBV3-2) with TRBJ2-5; TRBD2 matches 12 bases. Germline V gene lookup returns CDR1 LGHDT and CDR2 YNNKEL (reference sequence). The CDR3 spans 15 residues. V was clipped by 4 bases and J by 4 bases; unmatched bases: 4.

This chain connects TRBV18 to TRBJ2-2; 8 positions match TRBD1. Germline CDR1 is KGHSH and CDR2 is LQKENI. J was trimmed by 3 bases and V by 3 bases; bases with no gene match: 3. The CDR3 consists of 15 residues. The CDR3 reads CASSPLTGDTGELFF. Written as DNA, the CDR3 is TGTGCCAGCTCACCCCTGACAGGGGACACCGGGGAGCTGTTTTTT.

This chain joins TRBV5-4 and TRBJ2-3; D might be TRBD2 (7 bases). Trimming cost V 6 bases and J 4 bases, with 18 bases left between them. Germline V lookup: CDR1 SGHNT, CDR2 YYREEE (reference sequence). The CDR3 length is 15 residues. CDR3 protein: CASTLRGGGADTQYF. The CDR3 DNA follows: TGTGCCAGCACCTTAAGAGGGGGGGGCGCAGATACGCAGTATTTT.

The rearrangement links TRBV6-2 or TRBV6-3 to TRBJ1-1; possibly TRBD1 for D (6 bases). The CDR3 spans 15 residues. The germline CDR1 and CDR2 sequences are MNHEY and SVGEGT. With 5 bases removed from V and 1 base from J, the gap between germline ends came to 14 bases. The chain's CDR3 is CASSPGDLGNTEAFF. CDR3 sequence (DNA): TGTGCCAGCAGTCCAGGGGATTTGGGGAACACTGAAGCTTTCTTT.